These 24 T cell receptor beta chains came from one sample sequenced in a study of cytomegalovirus exposure and HLA in healthy donors. Primers for the PCR totalled 60 Vbeta and 13 Jbeta. Profiling relied on immunoSEQ multiplex PCR, and the TCRdb table lists in-frame clones only, not all of them. The repertoire holds fewer than 200,000 clones, with nearly 80% as singletons. Sequencing was carried out using PBMCs. These TCRs come from a young man in good health and CMV-seropositive.

The rearrangement uses TRBV10-3 and TRBJ2-7; 12 bases are a match to TRBD2. Germline CDR1 is ENHRY and CDR2 is SYGVKD. CDR3 length: 16 residues. V trimming: 4 bases; J trimming: 6 bases; junction bases outside the gene matches: 10. CDR3 sequence (DNA): TGTGCCATCAGTGTCGGCACGGGACTAGCGGGCACCGAGCAGTACTTC. Amino acid sequence: CAISVGTGLAGTEQYF.

This clone has only a few counts. V gene TRBV19 combines with J gene TRBJ2-7; unclear D gene. V was pared by 4 bases and J by 2 bases, with 12 bases between. The CDR3 has 14 amino acids. Germline V gives CDR1 LNHDA, CDR2 SQIVND (reference sequence). The CDR3 region is CASSRAEPPYEQYF. CDR3 sequence (DNA): TGTGCCAGTAGTAGGGCAGAGCCTCCCTACGAGCAGTACTTC.

This clone came up once. The rearrangement links TRBV7-8 to TRBJ2-1; the match to TRBD2 covers 13 bases. The CDR3 contains 19 residues. V shed 2 bases, J shed 0 bases, and the junction held 7 bases outside the gene matches. Looked up from germline, CDR1 is SGHVS and CDR2 is FQNEAQ. The CDR3 protein is CASSLRLAGGPSSYNEQFF. Here the CDR3 DNA reads TGTGCCAGCAGCTTACGACTAGCGGGAGGCCCCAGCTCCTACAATGAGCAGTTCTTC.

The chain carries TRBV29-1 and TRBJ2-1, with TRBD2 matching 10 bases. Germline CDR1 reads SQVTM; CDR2 reads ANQGSEA. The CDR3 is made up of 16 amino acids. The V and J ends lost 4 bases and 10 bases, in that order; junction bases with no gene match: 16. CDR3 amino acids: CSVVPAGSGRAEEQFF. CDR3 in DNA: TGCAGCGTTGTACCGGCGGGGAGCGGGAGGGCAGAGGAGCAGTTCTTC.

The rearrangement joins TRBV9 to TRBJ2-1; 11 bases line up with TRBD2. CDR1 and CDR2 (germline): SGDLS, YYNGEE. J gave up 4 bases and V 4 bases, and 10 bases lay outside the gene matches. The CDR3 contains 17 residues. CDR3 sequence: CASSIFLAGGYYNEQFF. Written as DNA, the CDR3 is TGTGCCAGCAGCATCTTCTTAGCGGGGGGGTATTACAATGAGCAGTTCTTC. Looking up the rest from reference TRBV9 and TRBJ2-1 gives the full variable domain: DSGVTQTPKHLITATGQRVTLRCSPRSGDLSVYWYQQSLDQGLQFLIQYYNGEERAKGNILERFSAQQFPDLHSELNLSSLELGDSALYFCASSIFLAGGYYNEQFFGPGTRLTVL.

The genes are TRBV5-4 and TRBJ1-1, with D hard to call. The V end was cut by 0 bases, the J end by 0 bases, with 6 bases between. The germline V gene encodes CDR1 SGHNT and CDR2 YYREEE (reference sequence). The CDR3 runs to 14 residues. In nucleotides, the CDR3 is TGTGCCAGCAGCTTGGATCCTGTGAACACTGAAGCTTTCTTT. This codes for CASSLDPVNTEAFF.

The chain is built from TRBV19 and TRBJ2-3, with D possibly TRBD1 on 6 matching bases. V shed 9 bases and J shed 2 bases, with 18 bases lying between them. CDR1 and CDR2 from the germline V gene are LNHDA and SQIVND (reference sequence). This CDR3 comprises 15 residues. The CDR3 sequence: CASRPTGHDTDTQYF. As DNA, the CDR3 is TGTGCCAGCAGACCGACGGGACATGACACAGATACGCAGTATTTT.

The gene calls are TRBV2 and TRBJ1-1; TRBD1 aligns across 12 bases. Germline lookup yields CDR1 SNHLY and CDR2 FYNNEI. V shed 2 bases, J shed 1 base, and the junction held 2 bases outside the gene matches. There are 16 residues in the CDR3. CDR3 residues: CASSERGQGANTEAFF. CDR3 sequence (DNA): TGTGCCAGCAGTGAACGGGGACAGGGGGCGAACACTGAAGCTTTCTTT.

The chain couples TRBV7-9 to TRBJ2-5, with 9 bases matching TRBD2. The J call is doubtful: the DNA matches TRBJ2-7 better. This CDR3 is built from 14 residues. Germline assignment: CDR1 SEHNR and CDR2 FQNEAQ (reference sequence). DNA for the CDR3: TGTGCCAGCAGCTTAGTAGCGGGGGCCTACGAGCAGTACTTC. Amino acids: CASSLVAGAYEQYF.

This rearrangement joins TRBV6-1 to TRBJ2-4, with a tentative D call TRBD2 (6 bases). The CDR3 extends over 14 amino acids. The germline V and J ends were trimmed by 6 bases and 8 bases, with 17 bases remaining between them. From germline, CDR1 is MNHNS and CDR2 SASEGT. CDR3: CASSQVGRQDIQYF. The DNA for the CDR3 is TGTGCCAGCAGCCAGGTGGGGAGGCAGGACATTCAGTACTTC.

This chain uses TRBV10-1 with TRBJ1-2, with 9 bases matching TRBD1. The J segment lost 4 bases and the V segment lost 3 bases, leaving 6 bases of the junction unmatched. CDR1 and CDR2 from the germline V gene are WNHNN and SYGVQD (reference sequence). The length of the CDR3 is 15 residues. The CDR3 nucleotides are TGCGCCAGCAGTGACGCGACAGGGGGGTGCTATGGCTACACCTTC. Translated, it gives CASSDATGGCYGYTF.

This chain uses TRBV19 with TRBJ1-2; 7 bases are a match to TRBD1. Germline V gives CDR1 LNHDA, CDR2 SQIVND (reference sequence). This CDR3 spans 14 amino acids. The V gene end was trimmed by 3 bases and the J gene end by 4 bases; junction bases not matched to a gene: 5. The CDR3 nucleotides read TGTGCCAGTAGTATCGGGACAGAAATCTATGGCTACACCTTC. Translation gives CASSIGTEIYGYTF.

The chain combines TRBV7-9 with TRBJ2-2; D is uncertain. There are 14 residues in the CDR3. Germline CDR1 SEHNR, CDR2 FQNEAQ (reference sequence). V dropped 1 base and J dropped 8 bases, with 11 bases sitting between them. The CDR3 sequence: CASSLGLKVGELFF. CDR3 coding DNA: TGTGCCAGCAGCTTAGGACTCAAGGTGGGGGAGCTGTTTTTT.

The CDR3 here is CASSQGGGNQPQHF. CDR3 sequence (DNA): TGTGCCAGCTCACAAGGGGGTGGCAATCAGCCCCAGCATTTT. V is TRBV18 and J is TRBJ1-5; TRBD1 is a possible D gene (6 bases). The V gene lost 4 bases and the J gene lost 2 bases, with 9 bases spanning the gap. Germline values: CDR1 KGHSH, CDR2 LQKENI. The CDR3 contains 14 residues.

The chain uses TRBV25-1 and TRBJ2-5; TRBD2 aligns across 8 bases. Trimming cost V 2 bases and J 2 bases; bases outside gene matches: 1. The CDR3 has 14 amino acids. Germline V lookup: CDR1 MGHDK, CDR2 SYGVNS. The CDR3 bases are TGTGCCAGCAGTGAAACTAGCGGTCAAGAGACCCAGTACTTC. As protein: CASSETSGQETQYF. Looking up the rest from reference TRBV25-1 and TRBJ2-5 gives the full variable domain: EADIYQTPRYLVIGTGKKITLECSQTMGHDKMYWYQQDPGMELHLIHYSYGVNSTEKGDLSSESTVSRIRTEHFPLTLESARPSHTSQYLCASSETSGQETQYFGPGTRLLVL.

As to this clone: Relative to the germline gene, one junction end is altered; a read error may explain this. The chain links TRBV19 to TRBJ2-6, with a weak D call TRBD1 (5 bases). CDR1 and CDR2 from the germline V gene are LNHDA and SQIVND (reference sequence). The CDR3 covers 16 residues. CDR3 bases: TGTGCCAGTAGTACCCAATCAAGGGGTGGGGCCAACGGCCTGACTTTC. Its protein product is CASSTQSRGGANGLTF.

The chain recombines TRBV19 with TRBJ2-1, with D tentatively TRBD1 (6 bases). Trimming cost V 7 bases and J 3 bases, with 22 bases left between them. CDR1 and CDR2 (germline): LNHDA, SQIVND (reference sequence). CDR3 length: 17 amino acids. The CDR3, as DNA: TGTGCCAGTACTCTCCGCTCAGGACAGAGGGTCTACAATGAGCAGTTCTTC. Translation: CASTLRSGQRVYNEQFF.

CDR3: CASSTAGGGYNEQFF. The CDR3 nucleotides are TGTGCCAGTAGTACTGCGGGGGGGGGCTACAATGAGCAGTTCTTC. This chain uses TRBV19 with TRBJ2-1; 9 bases align to TRBD2. In germline, CDR1 is LNHDA, CDR2 SQIVND (reference sequence). The CDR3 loop spans 15 amino acids. With 4 bases clipped from V and 3 bases from J, the junction kept 4 bases outside the gene matches. The full variable domain, completed using reference TRBV19 and TRBJ2-1, is DGGITQSPKYLFRKEGQNVTLSCEQNLNHDAMYWYRQDPGQGLRLIYYSQIVNDFQKGDIAEGYSVSREKKESFPLTVTSAQKNPTAFYLCASSTAGGGYNEQFFGPGTRLTVL.

Comments on this clone: A junction end diverges from the germline sequence, so it may reflect a read error. The chain carries TRBV5-1 and TRBJ2-1; 10 bases match TRBD2. The CDR3 has 15 residues. Germline CDR1 is SGHRS and CDR2 is YFSETQ. This CDR3 is CASSLGAGGPSEKFF. CDR3 coding DNA: TGCGCCAGCAGCTTGGGAGCGGGAGGGCCATCTGAGAAGTTCTTC.

This clone was observed once. The rearrangement links TRBV5-5 to TRBJ1-1; unclear D gene. The length of the CDR3 is 14 residues. CDR1 SGHKS and CDR2 YYEKEE come from the germline V gene (reference sequence). The germline V and J ends were trimmed by 2 bases and 1 base, with 9 bases remaining between them. CDR3 DNA sequence: TGTGCCAGCAGCTTCCGGGTCCCGAACACTGAAGCTTTCTTT. This codes for CASSFRVPNTEAFF.

The J gene is TRBJ2-7, the V gene TRBV4-2; TRBD2 agrees at 9 bases. V shed 4 bases and J 7 bases; nucleotides not matched to a gene: 14. The CDR3 is 16 amino acids. CDR1 and CDR2 (germline): LGHNA, YNFKEQ. The CDR3 DNA reads TGTGCCAGCAGCCGTATCAGACTAGCGGTCCTGCAGGAGCAGTACTTC. It is translated as CASSRIRLAVLQEQYF.

This chain uses TRBV30 with TRBJ1-2; TRBD1 matches 7 bases. CDR1 is GTSNPN and CDR2 is SVGIG in the germline V gene (reference sequence). The CDR3 has 14 residues. V lost 4 bases to trimming and J lost 8 bases; unmatched junction nucleotides: 13. CDR3 DNA: TGTGCCTGGACGACGGGACAGCCTGGGATGGGCTACACCTTC. Its protein product is CAWTTGQPGMGYTF.

Notes on this clone: The junction and the germline gene differ at one end; a read error may be behind it. The CDR3 coding sequence is TGTTCCAGCAGCTTCTGGACAGGGCCGAACACTGAAGCTTTCTTT. Translating gives CSSSFWTGPNTEAFF. This chain uses TRBV7-9 with TRBJ1-1; 8 positions agree with TRBD1. CDR1 is SEHNR, CDR2 FQNEAQ, per germline (reference sequence). CDR3 length: 15 residues.

V and J are TRBV2 and TRBJ1-2, with D tentatively TRBD1 (5 bases). Trimming cost V 0 bases and J 8 bases, with 13 bases left between them. CDR3 length: 14 amino acids. Germline CDR1 SNHLY, CDR2 FYNNEI. As DNA, the CDR3 is TGTGCCAGCAGTGAAGCGCGGGACGTGGGGGGCTACACCTTC. Amino acids: CASSEARDVGGYTF.